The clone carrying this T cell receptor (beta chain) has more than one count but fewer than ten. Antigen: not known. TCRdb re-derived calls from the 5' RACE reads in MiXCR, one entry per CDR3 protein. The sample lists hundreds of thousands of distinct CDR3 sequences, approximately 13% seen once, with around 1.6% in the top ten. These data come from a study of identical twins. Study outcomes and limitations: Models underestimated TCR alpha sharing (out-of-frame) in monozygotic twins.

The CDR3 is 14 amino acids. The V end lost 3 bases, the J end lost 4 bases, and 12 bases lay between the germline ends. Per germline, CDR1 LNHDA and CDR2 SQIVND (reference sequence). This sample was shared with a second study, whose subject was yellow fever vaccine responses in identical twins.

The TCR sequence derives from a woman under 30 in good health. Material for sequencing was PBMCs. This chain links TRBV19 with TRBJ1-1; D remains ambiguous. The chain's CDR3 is CASSISGLGTEAFF. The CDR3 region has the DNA TGTGCCAGTAGTATTTCGGGGTTGGGCACTGAAGCTTTCTTT.